These 23 T cell receptor beta chains came from one sample sequenced in a study of patients and donors after allogeneic stem cell transplantation. TCRdb reprocessed the RT-PCR reads via MiXCR and lists one record per CDR3 protein. The table includes about 200,000 distinct CDR3 sequences, more than 35% detected once. Sequencing used blood, either unsorted or a sorted T cell fraction (not recorded which). These TCRs come from a human donor who was either an allogeneic HSCT recipient or a stem cell or donor lymphocyte infusion donor (not recorded which). It is not recorded whose cells these are; they may come from a transplant donor.

The table lists this clonotype with a few counts. This chain connects TRBV28 to TRBJ1-2; D not certain. From germline, CDR1 is MDHEN and CDR2 SYDVKM. V shed 6 bases and J shed 0 bases, with 17 bases lying between them. This CDR3 has 16 amino acids. The CDR3 here is CASRDPRWGSNYGYTF. In DNA, the CDR3 is TGTGCCAGCAGGGATCCAAGATGGGGATCTAACTATGGCTACACCTTC.

This clonotype was picked up many times. The V gene is TRBV5-1, the J gene TRBJ2-7, with D unresolved. This CDR3 is 13 amino acids long. V was shortened by 0 bases and J by 0 bases, with 4 bases between the two germline ends. The germline CDR1 and CDR2 sequences are SGHRS and YFSETQ. This chain's CDR3 is CASSLGFSYEQYF. The CDR3 DNA follows: TGCGCCAGCAGCTTGGGCTTCTCCTACGAGCAGTACTTC.

CDR3 DNA: TGTGCCATCAGGGACATAAATGGCTACACCTTC. This codes for CAIRDINGYTF. The V call is TRBV10-3, the J call TRBJ1-2, with D perhaps matching TRBD1 (5 bases). The germline CDR1 and CDR2 sequences are ENHRY and SYGVKD. The V end lost 6 bases, the J end lost 6 bases, and 8 bases lay between the germline ends. CDR3 length equals 11 residues.

The genes are TRBV4-3 and TRBJ2-1; 12 bases map to TRBD1. With V trimmed by 1 base and J by 9 bases, 7 bases remained unmatched. The CDR3 totals 16 residues. Germline CDR1 is LGHNA and CDR2 is YSLEER. The CDR3 DNA is TGCGCCAGCAGCCAAGTGCAGGGACAGGGGGCAGGTGAGCAGTTCTTC. Protein sequence: CASSQVQGQGAGEQFF.

This clonotype was observed a few times. CDR3 nucleotides: TGCGCCAGCAGCGTGGACGGGTCAACTAATGAAAAACTGTTTTTT. Translating gives CASSVDGSTNEKLFF. The rearrangement uses TRBV5-1 and TRBJ1-4; D is undetermined. The V gene lost 4 bases and the J gene lost 0 bases, with 10 bases spanning the gap. The CDR3 loop spans 15 amino acids. Germline lookup yields CDR1 SGHRS and CDR2 YFSETQ.

This chain joins TRBV4-3 and TRBJ2-1; 8 bases map to TRBD2. With 1 base clipped from V and 9 bases from J, the junction kept 5 bases outside the gene matches. The CDR3 runs 14 residues. Germline V lookup: CDR1 LGHNA, CDR2 YSLEER. CDR3 in amino acids: CASSQGAGGGEQFF. As DNA, the CDR3 is TGCGCCAGCAGCCAAGGGGCGGGAGGAGGTGAGCAGTTCTTC.

This sequence joins TRBV9 and TRBJ1-5; tentatively, D is TRBD1 (5 bases). In germline, CDR1 is SGDLS, CDR2 YYNGEE. The V and J ends lost 7 bases and 4 bases respectively, with 15 bases between them. The CDR3 contains 14 residues. This CDR3 reads CASSAGVENQPQHF. The CDR3 DNA reads as TGTGCCAGCTCGGCGGGGGTTGAGAATCAGCCCCAGCATTTT.

The chain is built from TRBV7-6 and TRBJ2-3; TRBD2 agrees at 11 bases. The CDR3 contains 16 residues. Per germline, CDR1 SGHVS and CDR2 FNYEAQ. V trimming: 5 bases; J trimming: 5 bases; junction bases outside the gene matches: 9. In nucleotides, the CDR3 is TGTGCCAGCAGCCCAAATAGCGGGAGGGCCTTAGATACGCAGTATTTT. It codes for CASSPNSGRALDTQYF.

The V gene is TRBV5-1, the J gene TRBJ1-2; unclear D gene. The V gene's germline CDR1 is SGHRS and CDR2 YFSETQ. Trimming stripped 2 bases from V and 1 base from J, with 9 bases between. The CDR3 runs to 14 residues. In DNA form, the CDR3 reads TGCGCCAGCAGCTTTCAATCCTTTAACTATGGCTACACCTTC. Its translation is CASSFQSFNYGYTF.

This clonotype has a handful of counts. CDR3 protein: CASSPPGGVFYGYTF. The CDR3 bases are TGTGCCAGCAGCCCCCCCGGCGGGGTTTTCTATGGCTACACCTTC. This rearrangement joins TRBV12-3 or TRBV12-4 to TRBJ1-2, with D unresolved. The CDR3 length is 15 residues. Trimming took 6 bases from V and 4 from J, leaving 18 bases between them.

The V and J genes are TRBV28 and TRBJ2-5; no reliable D call. Germline V gene data show CDR1 as MDHEN and CDR2 as SYDVKM. The CDR3 covers 14 residues. The V end was cut by 1 base, the J end by 5 bases, with 11 bases between. The CDR3 loop reads CASSLSALGETQYF. DNA of the CDR3: TGTGCCAGCAGTTTATCGGCGTTGGGGGAGACCCAGTACTTC.

This clonotype occurred a few times. The chain combines TRBV12-3 or TRBV12-4 with TRBJ1-2; 7 positions match TRBD1. The CDR3 sequence is 15 residues long. The J segment lost 6 bases and the V segment lost 0 bases, leaving 7 bases of the junction unmatched. The CDR3 DNA follows: TGTGCCAGCAGTTTAGCCCTACAGGGGTTTGATGGCTACACCTTC. Translated: CASSLALQGFDGYTF.

This clonotype was detected many times. The rearrangement uses TRBV19 and TRBJ1-5; D unresolved. The CDR3 extends over 13 amino acids. The germline CDR1 and CDR2 sequences are LNHDA and SQIVND (reference sequence). The V end lost 4 bases, the J end lost 4 bases, and 8 bases lay between the germline ends. CDR3 nucleotides: TGTGCCAGTAGTAACCAGGCTAATCAGCCCCAGCATTTT. Amino acids: CASSNQANQPQHF.

This clonotype came up a few times. The J gene is TRBJ1-2, the V gene TRBV6-5; D not certain. There are 14 residues in the CDR3. The V end lost 8 bases, the J end lost 4 bases, and 17 bases lay between the germline ends. Germline CDR1 and CDR2: MNHEY and SVGAGI. CDR3 protein: CASSRAGIGYGYTF. In nucleotides, the CDR3 is TGTGCCAGCTCTCGGGCCGGGATCGGCTATGGCTACACCTTC.

This clonotype was seen once. V and J are TRBV6-5 and TRBJ2-1, with no clear D. This CDR3 spans 16 amino acids. With 4 bases removed from V and 0 bases from J, the gap between germline ends came to 13 bases. Germline V gives CDR1 MNHEY, CDR2 SVGAGI. The DNA of the CDR3 is TGTGCCAGCAGTTCAGGCCAGTCCTCCTCCTACAATGAGCAGTTCTTC. This codes for CASSSGQSSSYNEQFF.

This chain connects TRBV7-3 to TRBJ2-5, with 11 bases that match TRBD2. Germline CDR1 is SGHTA and CDR2 is FQGTGA. V lost 5 bases to trimming and J lost 2 bases; unmatched junction nucleotides: 4. This CDR3 region has 15 residues. In DNA, the CDR3 is TGTGCCAGCAGCCCGACTAGCGGGGTACAAGAGACCCAGTACTTC. Its translation is CASSPTSGVQETQYF.

This chain uses TRBV6-4 with TRBJ1-2; 11 bases align to TRBD1. This CDR3 has 15 residues. Germline V CDR1 and CDR2: MRHNA, SNTAGT. V dropped 6 bases and J dropped 8; count of bases not matched to a gene: 11. Here the CDR3 DNA reads TGTGCCAGCAGCGACGGGACAGGGGGTTTACAGGGCTACACCTTC. This gives the protein CASSDGTGGLQGYTF.

Remarks on this clonotype: A read error is likely, as this CDR3 ends without the conserved phenylalanine or tryptophan. The limits of the CDR3 on the DNA are not certain, so only TCRdb's listed CDR3 is given. This sequence joins TRBV5-1 and TRBJ2-7; the DNA was not compared with TRBD2, the D call given in the table. 14 amino acids form the CDR3, both terminal residues included. CDR1 SGHRS and CDR2 YFSETQ come from the germline V gene. The CDR3 region is CASSLKREPLRVRT.

The chain recombines TRBV4-1 with TRBJ1-4; D possibly corresponds to TRBD1 (5 bases). The V gene lost 2 bases and the J gene lost 5 bases, with 12 bases spanning the gap. This CDR3 region has 15 residues. Germline V gene data show CDR1 as MGHRA and CDR2 as YSYEKL. CDR3 DNA: TGCGCCAGCAGCCAACCCGGACAACTGAATGAAAAACTGTTTTTT. Its protein is CASSQPGQLNEKLFF.

The J gene is TRBJ1-1, the V gene TRBV28; tentative D call: TRBD1 (6 bases). Trimming stripped 3 bases from V and 6 bases from J, with 11 bases between. The CDR3 runs 13 residues. The V gene's germline CDR1 is MDHEN and CDR2 SYDVKM. The CDR3, as DNA: TGTGCCAGCAGTTTTGGGGACAACCCTGAAGCTTTCTTT. This codes for CASSFGDNPEAFF.

V and J are TRBV27 and TRBJ1-1; D uncertain. This CDR3 has 14 amino acids. Deletions cut 4 bases from V and 1 base from J, with 10 bases between. The germline CDR1 and CDR2 sequences are MNHEY and SMNVEV (reference sequence). CDR3 DNA sequence: TGTGCCAGCAGTTCTGGAGTTCGGAACACTGAAGCTTTCTTT. Its protein is CASSSGVRNTEAFF.

V and J are TRBV19 and TRBJ1-1; 8 nucleotides agree with TRBD1. The CDR3 runs to 12 residues. The germline V gene encodes CDR1 LNHDA and CDR2 SQIVND (reference sequence). J was trimmed by 1 base and V by 9 bases; bases with no gene match: 1. CDR3 in DNA: TGTGCCAGCAGGGGGCGGAACACTGAAGCTTTCTTT. Its translation is CASRGRNTEAFF.

This clonotype was seen only a few times. The chain joins TRBV6-5 to TRBJ1-1; D is uncertain. V shed 0 bases and J shed 5 bases, with 13 bases lying between them. The V gene's germline CDR1 is MNHEY and CDR2 SVGAGI. The CDR3 spans 15 residues. The CDR3 DNA is TGTGCCAGCAGTTACTCGAACGCCCGGGCAACTGAAGCTTTCTTT. It is translated as CASSYSNARATEAFF.